This TCR beta chain was recovered during a study of OX40 agonist ivuxolimab in advanced cancers. Describing the broader study: The costimulatory receptor OX40 (CD134) was targeted by ivuxolimab, a fully human IgG2 agonistic monoclonal antibody. The purpose of peripheral TCRbeta sequencing was to test whether ivuxolimab changed TCR sequence diversity and led to clonal T-cell expansion. Among the 52 dose-escalation patients, some 19 had hepatocellular carcinoma, approximately 15 melanoma, 9 renal cell carcinoma and 9 head and neck cancer. Prior anti-PD-1, anti-PD-L1 or anti-CTLA-4 therapy was permitted, and about two fifths of dose-escalation patients had received checkpoint inhibitors. The monotherapy dose-escalation portion (N of about 50 patients) of the phase I ivuxolimab trial is reported in the paper. Three dose-escalation patients achieved partial responses, one with hepatocellular carcinoma and two with cutaneous melanoma. A male proportion of around 80% and a mean age of approximately 55 years, ranging from 23 to 79, were recorded for the dose-escalation cohort. Intravenous ivuxolimab was administered to patients every 2 weeks at six dose levels: 0.01, 0.1, 0.3, 1.5, 3 and 10 mg/kg. What the work shows at the level of the full study, not this receptor alone: After ivuxolimab, more expanded clones were found on average in CD8+ T cells than in CD4+ T cells. Low levels of normalized T-cell clonal expansion were also seen in some patients who did not respond. At doses of 0.1 to 3.0 mg/kg, clonal expansion of both CD4+ and CD8+ T cells in blood was seen between baseline and week 6. The antigen specificity of the clonally expanded peripheral T cells was not determined. In partial responders in the 0.1-3.0 mg/kg groups, normalized peripheral clonal expansion was found to be among the lowest, especially among CD8+ T cells.

CDR1 and CDR2, per the germline V gene, are SGDLS and YYNGEE. Inclusive of the bounding cysteine and phenylalanine, the CDR3 is 14 residues long. Only CDR3 DNA is held: 42 bases, read in frame from base 1. Trimming accounts for 4 bases at V and 4 bases at J, while the number of junction bases matched to no gene is 5. Genomic DNA was extracted from sorted cells for sequencing of the TCRbeta CDR3 region. TCRbeta CDR3 regions were sequenced using the immunoSEQ Assay. The table was pulled from immuneACCESS by TCRdb, which kept in-frame rearrangements only. Such tables lose some clones; where checked, under half of the loss comes from unresolved V genes, and the rest has no known cause. The sample includes 75,000 to 100,000 clones, with less than 85% observed a single time. Of the sample, roughly 5% is held by the ten largest clones. The trial excluded patients who had a history of autoimmune disease or who were on systemic immunosuppression. Peripheral blood for TCR sequencing was collected from all dose cohorts at baseline, on cycle 4 day 1, and on cycle 7 day 1. The samples were drawn from a first-in-human, open-label, multicenter phase I dose-escalation trial of ivuxolimab. Adults with locally advanced or metastatic head and neck squamous cell, hepatocellular, melanoma or renal cell carcinoma were enrolled in the trial. CD4+ and CD8+ T cells were sorted separately from peripheral blood before TCR sequencing.

Details on this clone: The specificity of this receptor is unknown. Qualities for individual bases were not recorded, and no much larger clone is one base off.

This sequence uses TRBV9 and TRBJ2-7, and TRBD2 matches 10 of the central bases. Source: CD4+ or CD8+ T cells sorted from blood, taken in a trial of the OX40 agonist ivuxolimab. The receptor's source is an adult with an advanced solid tumor such as melanoma, head and neck, liver or kidney cancer. The DNA sequence is as follows: TGTGCCAGCAGCCCTAGCGGGAGTCAGTACGAGCAGTACTTC. It specifies CASSPSGSQYEQYF.